The rows below give T cell receptor beta chains drawn from one sample of a study of blood T cell repertoires in COVID-19. This table comes from immunoSEQ multiplex PCR, and its TCRdb copy is limited to in-frame clones, with some not included. In the table there are just under 80,000 clones, around four fifths of which are singletons. Sequenced sample: peripheral blood. Receptor source: a human donor in a cohort sampled during active COVID-19. CDR3s include the opening cysteine and the closing phenylalanine or tryptophan. The D gene is left open where the match is weak. Rows may omit the clone size; those that give it use once, few, many or a size class.

J: TRBJ1-2; D: NA; size: NA; V: TRBV28; CDR3: CASSLRGYGYTF; DNA: TGTGCCAGCAGTTTACGGGGGTATGGCTACACCTTC
J: TRBJ2-7; D: TRBD2; size: NA; V: TRBV28; CDR3: CASSKAGGNYEQYF; DNA: TGTGCCAGCAGTAAAGCGGGAGGGAACTACGAGCAGTACTTC
J: TRBJ1-5; D: NA; size: NA; V: TRBV27; CDR3: CASSPKGGREQPQHF; DNA: TGTGCCAGCAGTCCAAAGGGGGGGAGAGAACAGCCCCAGCATTTT
J: TRBJ1-1; D: NA; size: NA; V: TRBV30; CDR3: CAWSVGGQTEAFF; DNA: TGTGCCTGGAGTGTAGGGGGTCAAACTGAAGCTTTCTTT
J: TRBJ1-4; D: NA; size: few; V: TRBV28; CDR3: CASSKSTVKEKLFF; DNA: TGTGCCAGCAGTAAATCGACAGTGAAGGAAAAACTGTTTTTT
J: TRBJ2-1; D: TRBD2; size: NA; V: TRBV3-1/TRBV3-2; CDR3: CASTSGGGAYNEQFF; DNA: TGTGCCTCAACTAGCGGGGGGGGTGCCTACAATGAGCAGTTCTTC
J: TRBJ2-6; D: TRBD1; size: NA; V: TRBV5-1; CDR3: CASSWGTAGANVLTF; DNA: TGCGCCAGCAGCTGGGGGACAGCTGGGGCCAACGTCCTGACTTTC
J: TRBJ1-6; D: NA; size: NA; V: TRBV5-6; CDR3: CASSFDRISSYNSPLHF; DNA: TGTGCCAGCAGCTTCGACAGGATTAGCTCCTATAATTCACCCCTCCACTTT
J: TRBJ2-2; D: TRBD1; size: NA; V: TRBV19; CDR3: CASRTGIGTGELFF; DNA: TGTGCCAGTAGGACAGGGATAGGGACCGGGGAGCTGTTTTTT
J: TRBJ1-6; D: TRBD1; size: NA; V: TRBV5-1; CDR3: CASSLGAGGESPLHF; DNA: TGCGCCAGCAGCTTGGGCGCAGGGGGAGAGTCACCCCTCCACTTT
J: TRBJ1-2; D: TRBD1; size: NA; V: TRBV5-6; CDR3: CASSLGQGSNYGYTF; DNA: TGTGCCAGCAGCTTGGGACAGGGAAGTAACTATGGCTACACCTTC
J: TRBJ2-5; D: TRBD2; size: NA; V: TRBV2; CDR3: CASSSRLAEGETQYF; DNA: TGTGCCAGCAGTTCCCGACTAGCGGAGGGAGAGACCCAGTACTTC
J: TRBJ1-1; D: TRBD1; size: once; V: TRBV28; CDR3: CATDRAETEAFF; DNA: TGTGCCACCGACAGGGCTGAGACTGAAGCTTTCTTT
J: TRBJ2-1; D: NA; size: NA; V: TRBV6-4; CDR3: CASRRTGEDEQFF; DNA: TGTGCCAGCAGAAGAACAGGGGAGGATGAGCAGTTCTTC
J: TRBJ1-5; D: NA; size: NA; V: TRBV6-5; CDR3: CASGRGDQPQHF; DNA: TGTGCCAGCGGGCGGGGGGATCAGCCCCAGCATTTT
J: TRBJ2-1; D: TRBD2; size: NA; V: TRBV9; CDR3: CASSVRLAGINEQFF; DNA: TGTGCCAGCAGCGTACGACTAGCGGGAATCAATGAGCAGTTCTTC
J: TRBJ1-5; D: TRBD1; size: NA; V: TRBV6-5; CDR3: CASTGQVNQPQHF; DNA: TGTGCCAGCACGGGACAGGTCAATCAGCCCCAGCATTTT
J: TRBJ1-1; D: NA; size: NA; V: TRBV5-6; CDR3: CASSLGTGKENTEAFF; DNA: TGTGCCAGCAGCTTGGGAACGGGGAAGGAGAACACTGAAGCTTTCTTT
J: TRBJ1-1; D: NA; size: NA; V: TRBV6-6; CDR3: CASDSEGTEAFF; DNA: TGTGCCAGCGACTCGGAGGGCACTGAAGCTTTCTTT
J: TRBJ1-2; D: NA; size: NA; V: TRBV4-2; CDR3: CASSQEFHQGFRGYTF; DNA: TGTGCCAGCAGCCAAGAGTTCCATCAGGGCTTTAGGGGCTACACCTTC
J: TRBJ2-2; D: NA; size: NA; V: TRBV6-5; CDR3: CASVWTDTGELFF; DNA: TGTGCCAGCGTATGGACAGACACCGGGGAGCTGTTTTTT
J: TRBJ1-2; D: TRBD1; size: NA; V: TRBV30; CDR3: CASGRQGNYGYTF; DNA: TGTGCCTCGGGGCGACAGGGGAACTATGGCTACACCTTC
J: TRBJ1-3; D: NA; size: once; V: TRBV28; CDR3: CASSPTGLSGNTIYF; DNA: TGTGCCAGCAGTCCTACAGGGTTGTCTGGAAACACCATATATTTT
J: TRBJ1-1; D: TRBD1; size: NA; V: TRBV19; CDR3: CASSIRTGAMNTEAFF; DNA: TGTGCCAGTAGTATTCGGACAGGGGCGATGAACACTGAAGCTTTCTTT
J: TRBJ2-1; D: NA; size: once; V: TRBV2; CDR3: CASASVSSYNEQFF; DNA: TGTGCCAGCGCAAGCGTTAGCTCCTACAATGAGCAGTTCTTC
J: TRBJ2-1; D: TRBD2; size: NA; V: TRBV9; CDR3: CASSVGGLAGEQFF; DNA: TGTGCCAGCAGCGTAGGTGGGCTAGCGGGCGAGCAGTTCTTC
J: TRBJ2-1; D: TRBD2; size: once; V: TRBV5-1; CDR3: CASSQREIPYNEQFF; DNA: TGCGCCAGCAGCCAGCGGGAGATCCCCTACAATGAGCAGTTCTTC
J: TRBJ2-7; D: NA; size: NA; V: TRBV7-8; CDR3: CASSFRDSPTYEQYF; DNA: TGTGCCAGCAGCTTCCGGGACTCCCCTACCTACGAGCAGTACTTC
J: TRBJ1-6; D: NA; size: NA; V: TRBV15; CDR3: CATSSSVSPLHF; DNA: TGTGCCACCAGCAGTAGTGTTTCACCCCTCCACTTT
J: TRBJ2-7; D: TRBD2; size: NA; V: TRBV7-2; CDR3: CASSSRTSGVSYEQYF; DNA: TGTGCCAGCAGCTCCAGGACTAGCGGGGTCTCCTACGAGCAGTACTTC
J: TRBJ2-7; D: NA; size: NA; V: TRBV5-1; CDR3: CASSLVGNEQYF; DNA: TGCGCCAGCAGCTTGGTCGGTAACGAGCAGTACTTC
J: TRBJ2-7; D: TRBD1; size: once; V: TRBV7-9; CDR3: CASSVLRVQGAGEQYF; DNA: TGTGCCAGCAGCGTTCTTCGGGTACAGGGGGCAGGGGAGCAGTACTTC
J: TRBJ1-6; D: TRBD1; size: NA; V: TRBV5-6; CDR3: CASSPDRVGNSPLHF; DNA: TGTGCCAGCAGCCCCGACAGGGTTGGTAATTCACCCCTCCACTTT
J: TRBJ2-7; D: NA; size: NA; V: TRBV7-2; CDR3: CAETLGSSYEQYF; DNA: TGTGCCGAGACTTTGGGGAGCAGCTACGAGCAGTACTTC
J: TRBJ2-7; D: TRBD1; size: NA; V: TRBV5-1; CDR3: CASSYQGDGDEQYF; DNA: TGCGCCAGCAGCTACCAGGGGGATGGAGACGAGCAGTACTTC
J: TRBJ2-6; D: NA; size: few; V: TRBV18; CDR3: CASSQNSLSGANVLTF; DNA: TGTGCCAGCTCACAGAACAGCCTCTCTGGGGCCAACGTCCTGACTTTC
J: TRBJ2-4; D: TRBD1; size: NA; V: TRBV4-1; CDR3: CASSPRTGTNIQYF; DNA: TGCGCCAGCAGCCCAAGGACAGGGACGAACATTCAGTACTTC
J: TRBJ2-1; D: TRBD2; size: NA; V: TRBV2; CDR3: CASTKRALGEGEQFF; DNA: TGTGCCAGCACCAAAAGGGCCCTAGGGGAGGGAGAGCAGTTCTTC
J: TRBJ2-5; D: TRBD1; size: NA; V: TRBV18; CDR3: CASSSPGQGQETQYF; DNA: TGTGCCAGCTCGTCCCCGGGACAGGGGCAAGAGACCCAGTACTTC
J: TRBJ1-5; D: NA; size: NA; V: TRBV6-5; CDR3: CASTSDGSFNQPQHF; DNA: TGTGCCAGCACCTCGGACGGGAGTTTCAATCAGCCCCAGCATTTT
J: TRBJ2-1; D: TRBD2; size: NA; V: TRBV2; CDR3: CASRRGGSGAYNEQFF; DNA: TGTGCCAGCAGGAGGGGAGGTAGCGGGGCGTACAATGAGCAGTTCTTC
J: TRBJ2-7; D: TRBD2; size: NA; V: TRBV5-4; CDR3: CASSVGTRSDEQYF; DNA: TGTGCCAGCAGCGTTGGGACTAGATCAGACGAGCAGTACTTC
J: TRBJ2-5; D: NA; size: once; V: TRBV7-9; CDR3: CASKVGDQETQYF; DNA: TGTGCCAGCAAGGTGGGAGACCAAGAGACCCAGTACTTC
J: TRBJ1-2; D: TRBD1; size: NA; V: TRBV6-4; CDR3: CASSSDRGYGYTF; DNA: TGTGCCAGCAGTTCGGACAGGGGTTATGGCTACACCTTC